Below, 26 T cell receptor beta chains from the same sample are listed, as sequenced in a study of Ad26.COV2.S vaccination and SARS-CoV-2 variants. Libraries were prepared by immunoSEQ multiplex PCR; TCRdb keeps only in-frame clonotypes and omits some of them. The sample includes approximately 240,000 clones, around nine tenths of them seen just once. The treatment: around 19 received Ad26.COV2.S at low or high dose, single or two shots; 5 received placebo; per-sample allocation not given. Sampling happened 63 days after the first vaccine or placebo injection. Material: peripheral blood, obtained in a trial of Ad26.COV2.S vaccine versus placebo. The receptor source for this set is a person aged 18-60 years who received the Ad26.COV2.S COVID-19 vaccine or a placebo.

The chain couples TRBV5-5 to TRBJ1-2; the D is unclear. Trimming pared 1 base from V and 5 bases from J, leaving 12 bases between. Germline loops: CDR1 SGHKS, CDR2 YYEKEE (reference sequence). CDR3 length equals 14 residues. CDR3: CASSLSTTRYGYTF. CDR3 DNA: TGTGCCAGCAGCTTGAGTACGACGAGATATGGCTACACCTTC.

V gene TRBV20-1 combines with J gene TRBJ2-5; D remains ambiguous. V lost 1 base and J lost 7, with 7 bases in between. CDR3 length: 11 amino acids. Germline assignment: CDR1 DFQATT and CDR2 SNEGSKA (reference sequence). CDR3 amino acids: CSARVLGTQYF. CDR3 coding DNA: TGCAGTGCTAGAGTACTCGGGACCCAGTACTTC.

The CDR3 loop is CASSRPLSGPSSSYEQYF. The CDR3 region has the DNA TGTGCCAGCAGCCGCCCACTCTCGGGTCCCTCGAGCTCCTACGAGCAGTACTTC. The chain links TRBV7-9 to TRBJ2-7; D is unclear. The V gene's germline CDR1 is SEHNR and CDR2 FQNEAQ (reference sequence). V lost 5 bases to trimming and J lost 0 bases, with 23 bases between them. The CDR3 totals 18 residues.

The CDR3: CASTVGGWTGELFF. The CDR3 DNA reads TGTGCCAGTACCGTAGGGGGGTGGACCGGGGAGCTGTTTTTT. The chain combines TRBV19 with TRBJ2-2; D tentatively reads TRBD1 or TRBD2 (6 bases each). The V gene's germline CDR1 is LNHDA and CDR2 SQIVND (reference sequence). V lost 7 bases and J lost 5, with 14 bases in between. The CDR3 contains 14 residues.

The chain has TRBV5-1 and TRBJ1-3; D remains unclear. Germline CDR1 SGHRS, CDR2 YFSETQ. This CDR3 contains 12 residues. V was pared by 3 bases and J by 8 bases, with 9 bases between. The CDR3 loop reads CASSSTKDTIYF. The CDR3 bases are TGCGCCAGCAGCTCGACAAAAGACACCATATATTTT.

This clone was detected only a few times. This chain links TRBV6-5 with TRBJ1-1, with no clear D. Trimming cost V 2 bases and J 4 bases, with 8 bases left between them. CDR1 MNHEY and CDR2 SVGAGI come from the germline V gene. The CDR3 is 13 residues long. The CDR3 DNA sequence: TGTGCCAGCAGTTACCTCAGATCCACTGAAGCTTTCTTT. It encodes CASSYLRSTEAFF.

The chain combines TRBV4-2 with TRBJ2-7; TRBD1 is a possible D gene (5 bases). This CDR3 contains 15 residues. V lost 2 bases and J lost 1, with 12 bases in between. Germline lookup yields CDR1 LGHNA and CDR2 YNFKEQ. The CDR3 bases are TGTGCCAGCAGCCAATCTCAGGGCACGTCCTACGAGCAGTACTTC. Encoded protein: CASSQSQGTSYEQYF.

This clone appeared once. The chain uses TRBV5-6 and TRBJ1-3; D not resolved. Trimming took off 2 bases at V and 4 bases at J, with 13 bases between the two ends. Germline loops: CDR1 SGHDT, CDR2 YYEEEE. The CDR3 is made up of 15 amino acids. The CDR3 DNA reads TGTGCCAGCAGCTTTTCCGGGCTCGGGGGAAACACCATATATTTT. This translates into CASSFSGLGGNTIYF. Combining the CDR3 with reference TRBV5-6 and TRBJ1-3 gives the whole variable domain DAGVTQSPTHLIKTRGQQVTLRCSPKSGHDTVSWYQQALGQGPQFIFQYYEEEERQRGNFPDRFSGHQFPNYSSELNVNALLLGDSALYLCASSFSGLGGNTIYFGEGSWLTVV.

CDR3: CASSLQGDGYTF. In nucleotides, the CDR3 is TGCGCCAGCAGCTTACAGGGGGATGGCTACACCTTC. The chain links TRBV5-1 to TRBJ1-2; 8 bases are shared with TRBD1. J gave up 6 bases and V 2 bases, and 0 bases lay outside the gene matches. Germline V gene data show CDR1 as SGHRS and CDR2 as YFSETQ. The CDR3 covers 12 residues.

This chain joins TRBV6-5 and TRBJ2-1; 10 bases are shared with TRBD2. Germline V gene sequence: CDR1 MNHEY, CDR2 SVGAGI. The CDR3 contains 15 residues. V lost 6 bases to trimming and J lost 5 bases; unmatched junction nucleotides: 7. The CDR3 bases are TGTGCCAGCAGATTAGCGGGAGGCCCCCACAATGAGCAGTTCTTC. Its translation: CASRLAGGPHNEQFF.

The chain uses TRBV6-6 and TRBJ1-4; D possibly corresponds to TRBD1 (5 bases). CDR1 and CDR2 from the germline V gene are MNHNY and SVGAGI (reference sequence). The germline V and J ends were trimmed by 6 bases and 8 bases, with 13 bases remaining between them. The CDR3 covers 13 residues. CDR3 bases: TGTGCCAGCAGCCCCCGCAGGGACGAAAAACTGTTTTTT. Translated, it gives CASSPRRDEKLFF.

The rearrangement uses TRBV29-1 and TRBJ2-5; 7 bases match TRBD1. The CDR3 spans 13 residues. Germline trimming cut 5 bases from V and 1 base from J; bases unmatched to any gene: 4. CDR1 is SQVTM, CDR2 ANQGSEA, per germline. The CDR3 DNA is TGCAGCGTTAGGACAGGCAGCCAAGAGACCCAGTACTTC. Its protein product is CSVRTGSQETQYF.

This chain joins TRBV5-1 and TRBJ2-7; D possibly uses TRBD1 or TRBD2 (5 bases each). Trimming removed 2 bases from V and 1 base from J, with 10 bases in between. Germline V CDR1 and CDR2: SGHRS, YFSETQ. The CDR3 has 14 amino acids. The CDR3 protein is CASSFPGRSYEQYF. CDR3 nucleotide sequence: TGCGCCAGCAGCTTCCCGGGACGGTCCTACGAGCAGTACTTC.

The chain employs TRBV6-1 and TRBJ2-7; weak D call: TRBD1 (6 bases). Trimming removed 1 base at V and 2 bases at J, with 18 bases between. CDR1 MNHNS and CDR2 SASEGT come from the germline V gene. The CDR3 has 17 amino acids. The chain's CDR3 is CASSEVGANRAPYEQYF. The CDR3 coding sequence is TGTGCCAGCAGTGAAGTAGGGGCAAACAGGGCTCCCTACGAGCAGTACTTC.

Worth noting for this clone: The sample has other DNA sequences that encode this CDR3 too. The V and J genes are TRBV9 and TRBJ2-3; D uncertain. This CDR3 is 13 amino acids long. V shed 0 bases and J shed 1 base, with 3 bases lying between them. The germline V gene encodes CDR1 SGDLS and CDR2 YYNGEE. CDR3 coding DNA: TGTGCCAGCAGCGTAGAAGGCACAGATACGCAGTATTTT. Translated: CASSVEGTDTQYF. Looking up the rest from reference TRBV9 and TRBJ2-3 gives the full variable domain: DSGVTQTPKHLITATGQRVTLRCSPRSGDLSVYWYQQSLDQGLQFLIQYYNGEERAKGNILERFSAQQFPDLHSELNLSSLELGDSALYFCASSVEGTDTQYFGPGTRLTVL.

This chain joins TRBV6-5 and TRBJ2-7; D perhaps matches TRBD2 (6 bases). CDR1 is MNHEY, CDR2 SVGAGI, per germline. This CDR3 has 15 residues. Trimming removed 4 bases at V and 0 bases at J, with 13 bases between. CDR3 in amino acids: CASSSPGRSSYEQYF. Written as DNA, the CDR3 is TGTGCCAGCAGTTCCCCAGGGAGGTCCTCCTACGAGCAGTACTTC.

This clone appeared a single time. Just one base apart from a much larger clone, this may be a read error. Other DNA sequences in this specimen translate into the identical CDR3. CDR3 sequence: CASSSGTEETQYF. DNA of the CDR3: TGCGCCAGCAGCTCCGGGACAGAAGAAACCCAGTACTTC. The chain joins TRBV5-1 to TRBJ2-5, with 7 bases lining up with TRBD1. The germline V gene has CDR1 SGHRS and CDR2 YFSETQ. This CDR3 is 13 amino acids long.

The rearrangement joins TRBV7-9 to TRBJ1-3, with a tentative D call TRBD1 (6 bases). Germline V lookup: CDR1 SEHNR, CDR2 FQNEAQ (reference sequence). Trimming cost V 8 bases and J 0 bases, with 20 bases left between them. This CDR3 is 17 amino acids long. In DNA form, the CDR3 reads TGTGCCAGCCCCCCAGGCCCAGGGGCCCCCTCTGGAAACACCATATATTTT. It codes for CASPPGPGAPSGNTIYF.

The chain links TRBV25-1 to TRBJ1-1, with D uncertain. Trimming pared 6 bases from V and 5 bases from J, leaving 16 bases between. CDR1 is MGHDK and CDR2 is SYGVNS in the germline V gene. This CDR3 is 14 amino acids long. Here the CDR3 DNA reads TGTGCCAGCAGCTCCAAAGGGATTATAACTGAAGCTTTCTTT. Its translation is CASSSKGIITEAFF.

Here the CDR3 reads CASSPQGQGGDIQYF. The CDR3 DNA reads as TGTGCCAGCAGCCCGCAGGGACAGGGAGGAGACATTCAGTACTTC. The rearrangement joins TRBV9 to TRBJ2-4; 9 bases map to TRBD1. This CDR3 has 15 amino acids. J lost 8 bases, V lost 4 bases, and 10 bases had no gene match. Germline V CDR1 and CDR2: SGDLS, YYNGEE.

The J gene is TRBJ1-2, the V gene TRBV11-1; D gene ambiguous. The CDR3 has 15 amino acids. V was cut by 5 bases and J by 0 bases, with 13 bases left in between. The V gene's germline CDR1 is SGHAT and CDR2 FQDESV (reference sequence). CDR3 region: CASSPVQESNYGYTF. Here the CDR3 DNA reads TGTGCCAGCAGCCCCGTGCAGGAATCTAACTATGGCTACACCTTC.

The J gene is TRBJ2-7, the V gene TRBV27, with 7 bases identical to TRBD1. Germline assignment: CDR1 MNHEY and CDR2 SMNVEV (reference sequence). This CDR3 spans 15 amino acids. V lost 6 bases and J lost 2; bases outside the gene matches: 10. The CDR3 bases are TGTGCCAGCAGCCCTGAGGTAGGGGGCGCCTACGAGCAGTACTTC. It codes for CASSPEVGGAYEQYF.

The chain links TRBV6-5 to TRBJ2-7, with 10 bases identical to TRBD2. Trimming took 1 base from V and 12 from J; bases not matched to a gene: 12. CDR1 is MNHEY and CDR2 is SVGAGI in the germline V gene. This CDR3 comprises 15 residues. The CDR3 DNA reads as TGTGCCAGCAGTTACTGGACTAGCGGAGGATCGGCGCTGTACTTC. The encoded protein is CASSYWTSGGSALYF.

This sequence joins TRBV19 and TRBJ2-7, with TRBD1 matching over 10 bases. The junction had 6 bases not matched to a gene; V was cut back by 6 bases and J by 4 bases. The CDR3 length is 14 residues. CDR1 and CDR2 from the germline V gene are LNHDA and SQIVND (reference sequence). DNA for the CDR3: TGTGCCAGTAGACCGAGACAGGGGGCGTACGAGCAGTACTTC. This encodes CASRPRQGAYEQYF.

The chain carries TRBV29-1 and TRBJ2-3; TRBD1 matches 8 bases. The germline V gene has CDR1 SQVTM and CDR2 ANQGSEA. CDR3 length: 15 amino acids. V shed 3 bases and J 6 bases; nucleotides not matched to a gene: 11. The chain's CDR3 is CSVDKWTGTPDTQYF. As DNA, the CDR3 is TGCAGCGTTGATAAGTGGACAGGGACCCCGGATACGCAGTATTTT.

This chain uses TRBV28 with TRBJ1-6; D gene unclear. The germline gives CDR1 MDHEN, CDR2 SYDVKM. This CDR3 contains 16 residues. With 0 bases removed from V and 0 bases from J, the gap between germline ends came to 6 bases. The CDR3 nucleotides are TGTGCCAGCAGTTTATGGACGAGCTCCTATAATTCACCCCTCCACTTT. It specifies CASSLWTSSYNSPLHF.